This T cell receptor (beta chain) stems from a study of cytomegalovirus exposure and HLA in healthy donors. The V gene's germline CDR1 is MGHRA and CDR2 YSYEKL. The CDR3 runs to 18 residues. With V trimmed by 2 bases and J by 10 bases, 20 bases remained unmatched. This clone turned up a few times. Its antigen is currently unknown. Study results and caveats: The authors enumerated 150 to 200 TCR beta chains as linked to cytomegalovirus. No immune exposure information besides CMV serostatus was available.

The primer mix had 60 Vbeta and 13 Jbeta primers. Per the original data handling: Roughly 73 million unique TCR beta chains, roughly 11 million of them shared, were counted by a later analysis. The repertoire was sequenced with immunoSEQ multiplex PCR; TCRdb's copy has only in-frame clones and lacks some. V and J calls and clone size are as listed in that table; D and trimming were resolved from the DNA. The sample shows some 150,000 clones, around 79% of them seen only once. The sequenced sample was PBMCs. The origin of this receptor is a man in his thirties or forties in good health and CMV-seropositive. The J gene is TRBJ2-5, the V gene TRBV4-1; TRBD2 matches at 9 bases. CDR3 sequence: CASSQPPLGTSPQDGQYF. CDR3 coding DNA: TGCGCCAGCAGCCAACCACCACTCGGGACTAGCCCTCAGGATGGCCAGTACTTC.